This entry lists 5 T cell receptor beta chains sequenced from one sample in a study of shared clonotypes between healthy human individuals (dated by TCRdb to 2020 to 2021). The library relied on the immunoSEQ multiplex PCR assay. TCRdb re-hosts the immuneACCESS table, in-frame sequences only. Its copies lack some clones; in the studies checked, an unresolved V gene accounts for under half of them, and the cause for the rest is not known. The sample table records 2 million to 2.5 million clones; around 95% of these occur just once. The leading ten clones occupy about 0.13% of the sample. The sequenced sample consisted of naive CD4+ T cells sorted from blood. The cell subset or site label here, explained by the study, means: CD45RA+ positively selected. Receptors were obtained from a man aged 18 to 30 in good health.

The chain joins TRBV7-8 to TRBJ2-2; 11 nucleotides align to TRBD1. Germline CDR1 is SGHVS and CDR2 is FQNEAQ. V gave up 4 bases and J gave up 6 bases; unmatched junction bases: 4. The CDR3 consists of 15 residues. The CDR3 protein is CASSSGTGGAGELFF. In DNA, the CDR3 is TGTGCCAGCAGCTCCGGGACAGGGGGTGCCGGGGAGCTGTTTTTT. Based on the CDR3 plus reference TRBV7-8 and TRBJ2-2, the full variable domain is GAGVSQSPRYKVAKRGQDVALRCDPISGHVSLFWYQQALGQGPEFLTYFQNEAQLDKSGLPSDRFFAERPEGSVSTLKIQRTQQEDSAVYLCASSSGTGGAGELFFGEGSRLTVL.

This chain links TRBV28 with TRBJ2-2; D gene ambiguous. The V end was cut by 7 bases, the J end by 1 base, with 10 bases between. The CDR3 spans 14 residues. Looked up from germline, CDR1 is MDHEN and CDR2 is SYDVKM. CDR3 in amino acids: CASTTRGNTGELFF. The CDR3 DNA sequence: TGTGCCAGCACTACGCGCGGGAACACCGGGGAGCTGTTTTTT.

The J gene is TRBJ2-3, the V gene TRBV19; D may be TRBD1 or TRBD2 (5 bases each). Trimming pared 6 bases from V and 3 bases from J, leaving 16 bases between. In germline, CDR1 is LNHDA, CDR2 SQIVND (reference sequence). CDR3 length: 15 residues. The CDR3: CASRSRERATDTQYF. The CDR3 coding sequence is TGTGCCAGTAGGTCCAGGGAGAGGGCAACAGATACGCAGTATTTT.

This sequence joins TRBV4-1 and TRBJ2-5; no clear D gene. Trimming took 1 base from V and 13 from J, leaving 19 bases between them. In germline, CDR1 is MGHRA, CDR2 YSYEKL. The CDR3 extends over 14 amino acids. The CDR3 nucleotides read TGCGCCAGCAGCCAAGTGCCCCCTACTACGCTCGCGTACTTC. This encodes CASSQVPPTTLAYF.

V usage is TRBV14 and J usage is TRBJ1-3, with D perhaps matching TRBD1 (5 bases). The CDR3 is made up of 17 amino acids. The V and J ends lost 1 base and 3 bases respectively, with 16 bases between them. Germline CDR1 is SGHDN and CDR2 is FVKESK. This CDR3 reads CASSQAKGTRVGNTIYF. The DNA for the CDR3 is TGTGCCAGCAGCCAAGCCAAGGGGACGCGAGTTGGAAACACCATATATTTT.